The TCR beta chain under discussion was sequenced for a study of vaccination and CD4 T cells after COVID-19. Background on the study: SARS-CoV-2, HCoV-NL63, HCoV-OC43 and HCoV-229E supplied the overlapping spike peptides used to stimulate cells.

This clonotype was seen only a few times. Its antigen remains unidentified. The treatment: approximately nine-day PBMC culture with coronavirus spike peptide pools or control peptides (ViraFEST assay). From the approximately ten-day cultures, CD4+ T cells were isolated by negative selection. Germline values: CDR1 KGHDR, CDR2 SFDVKD. V lost 1 base to trimming and J lost 7 bases, with 9 bases between them. The CDR3 spans 13 residues. Sequenced with the Oncomine TCR Beta short-read assay was DNA taken from cultured CD4+ T cells. The genomic DNA was obtained from cultured CD4+ T cells by extraction with the QIAamp micro DNA kit. TCRdb itself ran the PCR reads through MiXCR, one entry per CDR3 protein. The repertoire holds about 20,000 distinct CDR3 sequences, 38% seen once, with under 20% in the top ten.

V and J are TRBV24-1 and TRBJ1-1; no clear D. The specimen comprised CD4+ T cells from blood, cultured in vitro, sampled before SARS-CoV-2 vaccination. The receptor's source is a human donor who received a COVID-19 vaccine. In DNA, the CDR3 is TGTGCCACCAGTGATTTTGTTTGGGGTGAAGCTTTCTTT. As protein: CATSDFVWGEAFF.